Listed below are T cell receptor beta chains from one sample, sequenced in a study of OX40 agonist ivuxolimab in advanced cancers. The assay was immunoSEQ multiplex PCR, and TCRdb's table has in-frame clones only and misses some. The table records about 61,000 clones, 92% of them present only once. The sequencing here drew on CD4+ or CD8+ T cells sorted from blood, taken in a trial of the OX40 agonist ivuxolimab. The receptors here all came from an adult with an advanced solid tumor such as melanoma, head and neck, liver or kidney cancer. CDR3s include the opening cysteine and the closing phenylalanine or tryptophan. A D gene is named only where the DNA matches it firmly. Clone size is given for some rows only: seen once, a few or many times, or a class if the clone is expanded.

clone_size	v_call	d_call	cdr3_length	j_call	cdr3_nt	cdr3_aa
-	TRBV19	-	12	TRBJ1-2	TGTGCCAGTAGTGGGACAAACTATGGCTACACCTTC	CASSGTNYGYTF
-	TRBV2	-	15	TRBJ2-3	TGTGCCAGCAGTGAAGGACTAATAGGCACAGATACGCAGTATTTT	CASSEGLIGTDTQYF
-	TRBV6-1	TRBD1	16	TRBJ1-4	TGTGCCAGCAGTGAGGCGCCGGGACAGGGACCTGAAAAACTGTTTTTT	CASSEAPGQGPEKLFF
few	TRBV28	-	15	TRBJ1-6	TGTGCCAGCAGCCTAGACAGCTCCTATAATTCACCCCTCCACTTT	CASSLDSSYNSPLHF
-	TRBV27	TRBD2	17	TRBJ2-3	TGTGCCAGCAGTTTATTACATAGTCTAGCGGGAGCAGATACGCAGTATTTT	CASSLLHSLAGADTQYF
-	TRBV4-2	TRBD2	15	TRBJ2-1	TGTGCCAGCAGCCACGCGACTAGCGGATACAATGAGCAGTTCTTC	CASSHATSGYNEQFF
once	TRBV9	TRBD1	15	TRBJ1-1	TGTGCCAGCAGCGTTGGAACAGGGGGAGAGACTGAAGCTTTCTTT	CASSVGTGGETEAFF
-	TRBV6-1	-	13	TRBJ1-5	TGTGCCAGCAGAGTACAGGGATATCAGCCCCAGCATTTT	CASRVQGYQPQHF
-	TRBV5-1	-	14	TRBJ1-3	TGCGCCAGCAGCACCGGCCCCGCCGGAAACACCATATATTTT	CASSTGPAGNTIYF
-	TRBV4-1	-	15	TRBJ2-7	TGCGCCAGCAGCCAGACGTACGTCAGCTCCTACGAGCAGTACTTC	CASSQTYVSSYEQYF
-	TRBV19	-	12	TRBJ1-2	TGTGCCAGTAGGCAGGGCGTGCGAGGCTACACCTTC	CASRQGVRGYTF
-	TRBV30	-	11	TRBJ1-1	TGTGCCTGGACCGTGAACACTGAAGCTTTCTTT	CAWTVNTEAFF
-	TRBV7-2	-	15	TRBJ1-5	TGTGCCAGCAGCTTAGTGTGGGCAGACAATCAGCCCCAGCATTTT	CASSLVWADNQPQHF
few	TRBV5-1	TRBD1	15	TRBJ1-2	TGCGCCAGCAGCTTGGTCAGGGGGACCCAGGATGGCTACACCTTC	CASSLVRGTQDGYTF
-	TRBV4-2	TRBD2	16	TRBJ2-1	TGTGCCAGCAGCCACCTTACTAGCGGGGGGGCGGTTGAGCAGTTCTTC	CASSHLTSGGAVEQFF
once	TRBV2	-	17	TRBJ1-5	TGTGCCAGCAGTGTAGACAGCGGAGTGTATAGCAATCAGCCCCAGCATTTT	CASSVDSGVYSNQPQHF
-	TRBV9	-	18	TRBJ2-1	TGTGCCAGCAGCGTAGAAGGCTACGGTGGCCTCTTGAGCAATGAGCAGTTCTTC	CASSVEGYGGLLSNEQFF
-	TRBV6-5	TRBD2	16	TRBJ2-1	TGTGCCAGCAGTTACTCAGCGGGAGAGCACGTCAATGAGCAGTTCTTC	CASSYSAGEHVNEQFF
-	TRBV6-1	-	11	TRBJ1-2	TGTGCCAGCTGGGAAGGATATGGCTACACCTTC	CASWEGYGYTF
-	TRBV6-5	TRBD1	15	TRBJ1-6	TGTGCCAGCAGTCGGCCGCGGACAGGTGCTCCACCCCTCCACTTT	CASSRPRTGAPPLHF
-	TRBV7-8	-	14	TRBJ1-1	TGTGCCAGCAGCTTAGTACAGGGAGTCACTGAAGCTTTCTTT	CASSLVQGVTEAFF
-	TRBV6-1	TRBD2	16	TRBJ2-1	TGTGCCAGCGGTGCTCAAGGACTAGCGTACTACAATGAGCAGTTCTTC	CASGAQGLAYYNEQFF
-	TRBV28	-	14	TRBJ2-1	TGTGCCAGCAACAGACAGGGAGGTTTAGATGAGCAGTTCTTC	CASNRQGGLDEQFF
-	TRBV2	TRBD2	15	TRBJ2-1	TGTGCCAGCAGGGAGGGACTAGCGAGAAACAATGAGCAGTTCTTC	CASREGLARNNEQFF
-	TRBV30	-	11	TRBJ2-1	TGTGCCTGGAACAGAAACAATGAGCAGTTCTTC	CAWNRNNEQFF
-	TRBV4-3	TRBD2	18	TRBJ2-1	TGCGCCAGCAGCCAAGACGAGAGCGGGAGGTCGGGGGACAATGAGCAGTTCTTC	CASSQDESGRSGDNEQFF
-	TRBV27	-	14	TRBJ1-5	TGTGCCAGCAGCCGAAGAGTCGAGTACCAGCCCCAGCATTTT	CASSRRVEYQPQHF
-	TRBV12-5	TRBD2	12	TRBJ2-3	TGTGCTAGTGGTTCCTCCGGGACTACCGAGTATTTT	CASGSSGTTEYF
-	TRBV6-1	-	12	TRBJ2-1	TGTGCCAGCAGTGGGCTCTACAATGAGCAGTTCTTC	CASSGLYNEQFF
-	TRBV6-6	-	14	TRBJ1-2	TGTGCCAGCAGTTTATCACAGGTTTCCTATGGCTACACCTTC	CASSLSQVSYGYTF
-	TRBV7-2	-	16	TRBJ1-1	TGTGCCAGCAGCTTAATTTTATACGGGAGAAACACTGAAGCTTTCTTT	CASSLILYGRNTEAFF
-	TRBV7-2	-	13	TRBJ1-6	TGTGCCAGCAGCCGAGGGAATTATTCACCCCTCCACTTT	CASSRGNYSPLHF
-	TRBV5-1	-	13	TRBJ2-1	TGCGCCAGCAGCTTGGCCCGCGAAAATGAGCAGTTCTTC	CASSLARENEQFF